This T cell receptor (beta chain) was observed in a study of blood T cell repertoires in COVID-19. About the research overall: The United States, Italy and Spain provided the acute and convalescent COVID-19 samples. Sample material is recorded as cDNA or gDNA derived from T cells, B-cell-depleted T cells, or PBMCs.

The ends lost 11 bases at V and 2 bases at J; junction bases unmatched: 9. Germline assignment: CDR1 MNHEY and CDR2 SVGAGI. The CDR3 extends over 14 amino acids. Produced via immunoSEQ multiplex PCR; TCRdb's table is partial and in-frame only. The data hold over 150,000 clones, with approximately 83% observed a single time. The sequence came from a middle-aged woman with COVID-19, enrolled during active disease. The sample was peripheral blood. V and J are TRBV6-5 and TRBJ2-5; 9 bases align to TRBD2. The CDR3 DNA is TGTGCCGGTTTGTCGGCGGGGGGGCAAGAGACCCAGTACTTC. This codes for CAGLSAGGQETQYF.